One and the same sample provided the 5 T cell receptor beta chains below, sequenced in a study of blood T cell repertoires in COVID-19. Only in-frame clones appear in the TCRdb table, and some are missing; sequencing was by immunoSEQ multiplex PCR. The sample has 150,000 to 180,000 clones, less than 90% seen once. The specimen was peripheral blood. The receptor set was obtained from a woman in her 70s with acute or convalescent COVID-19.

This clone was detected only once. The chain is built from TRBV5-6 and TRBJ1-5, with D unclear. The germline V gene encodes CDR1 SGHDT and CDR2 YYEEEE. CDR3 size: 15 residues. With 7 bases removed from V and 6 bases from J, the gap between germline ends came to 20 bases. CDR3 sequence reads: CASPDLGRSGQPQHF. CDR3 nucleotides: TGTGCCAGCCCCGACCTCGGGCGGAGCGGTCAGCCCCAGCATTTT.

The V and J genes are TRBV19 and TRBJ2-7, with TRBD2 as a possible D gene (6 bases). The CDR3 is 15 amino acids. Germline lookup yields CDR1 LNHDA and CDR2 SQIVND (reference sequence). V shed 4 bases and J shed 1 base, with 14 bases lying between them. The CDR3 loop is CASSTSGTGSYEQYF. The CDR3 DNA is TGTGCCAGTAGTACCTCCGGGACTGGATCCTACGAGCAGTACTTC.

V gene TRBV6-5 combines with J gene TRBJ2-2; weak D call: TRBD2 (5 bases). The CDR3 is made up of 14 amino acids. In germline, CDR1 is MNHEY, CDR2 SVGAGI. The germline V and J ends were trimmed by 7 bases and 0 bases, with 9 bases remaining between them. DNA of the CDR3: TGTGCCAGCACTCGCGGGTCGAACACCGGGGAGCTGTTTTTT. It codes for CASTRGSNTGELFF.

There are a few counts of this clone. The gene calls are TRBV5-1 and TRBJ1-1; D uncertain. This CDR3 is built from 13 residues. Per the germline V gene, CDR1 is SGHRS and CDR2 is YFSETQ. The germline V and J ends were trimmed by 2 bases and 3 bases, with 8 bases remaining between them. Written as DNA, the CDR3 is TGCGCCAGCAGCTTTAGCGGGGACACTGAAGCTTTCTTT. It translates to CASSFSGDTEAFF.

The chain combines TRBV18 with TRBJ2-3, with D perhaps TRBD2 (5 bases). V lost 5 bases and J lost 2, with 14 bases in between. Germline assignment: CDR1 KGHSH and CDR2 LQKENI. This CDR3 has 15 amino acids. CDR3 in DNA: TGTGCCAGCTCATACCGAGGGTTAAACACAGATACGCAGTATTTT. It yields the protein CASSYRGLNTDTQYF.